These T cell receptor beta chains were read from a single sample in a study of shared T cell receptors in the human thymus. Clones were read by immunoSEQ multiplex PCR, and TCRdb kept only the in-frame ones, dropping some. The sample records hundreds of thousands of clones, 88% being singletons. The same specimen was also included in a second study, on human thymus T cells.

The specimen sequenced was thymocytes. Receptor source: a boy younger than two with a congenital heart defect. Each CDR3 is given with its conserved first and last residue. A D gene is named only where the DNA matches it firmly. A clone size is listed for some rows: how often the clone was seen (once, few, many), or a class if it is expanded.

D gene: .; V gene: TRBV2; J gene: TRBJ2-4; clone size: .; CDR3 protein: CASSEGGRSPPGNIQYF; CDR3 DNA: TGTGCCAGCAGTGAGGGGGGGCGGAGTCCCCCGGGGAACATTCAGTACTTC
D gene: TRBD1; V gene: TRBV4-1; J gene: TRBJ2-7; clone size: .; CDR3 protein: CASSQEYRGPHEQYF; CDR3 DNA: TGCGCCAGCAGCCAAGAGTACAGGGGGCCCCACGAGCAGTACTTC
D gene: .; V gene: TRBV15; J gene: TRBJ2-7; clone size: .; CDR3 protein: CATSRDPGNEQYF; CDR3 DNA: TGTGCCACCAGCAGAGACCCAGGGAACGAGCAGTACTTC
D gene: TRBD1; V gene: TRBV11-3; J gene: TRBJ2-4; clone size: .; CDR3 protein: CASSLGQGGKNIQYF; CDR3 DNA: TGTGCCAGCAGCCTCGGACAGGGCGGCAAAAACATTCAGTACTTC
D gene: TRBD2; V gene: TRBV6-1; J gene: TRBJ2-7; clone size: .; CDR3 protein: CASSEGTSGSHEQYF; CDR3 DNA: TGTGCCAGCAGTGAAGGGACTAGCGGGAGCCACGAGCAGTACTTC
D gene: TRBD2; V gene: TRBV28; J gene: TRBJ2-7; clone size: .; CDR3 protein: CASSSPGGEYEQYF; CDR3 DNA: TGTGCCAGCAGTTCCCCTGGGGGGGAGTACGAGCAGTACTTC
D gene: .; V gene: TRBV30; J gene: TRBJ2-7; clone size: .; CDR3 protein: CAWSGGQGNEQYF; CDR3 DNA: TGTGCCTGGAGTGGAGGTCAGGGCAACGAGCAGTACTTC
D gene: .; V gene: TRBV7-2; J gene: TRBJ2-3; clone size: .; CDR3 protein: CASPRGGSGPSTDTQYF; CDR3 DNA: TGTGCCAGCCCTCGTGGGGGGAGCGGACCTAGCACAGATACGCAGTATTTT
D gene: .; V gene: TRBV7-9; J gene: TRBJ2-4; clone size: .; CDR3 protein: CASSLFDSDIQYF; CDR3 DNA: TGTGCCAGCAGCTTATTTGACTCGGACATTCAGTACTTC
D gene: TRBD2; V gene: TRBV5-6; J gene: TRBJ2-1; clone size: .; CDR3 protein: CASSLRLAGGCEQFF; CDR3 DNA: TGTGCCAGCAGCCTCAGACTAGCGGGAGGGTGTGAGCAGTTCTTC
D gene: TRBD1; V gene: TRBV27; J gene: TRBJ2-7; clone size: once; CDR3 protein: CASSFGQGRDEQYF; CDR3 DNA: TGTGCCAGCAGTTTCGGACAGGGGAGAGACGAGCAGTACTTC
D gene: .; V gene: TRBV4-1; J gene: TRBJ1-5; clone size: .; CDR3 protein: CASSQSLGPRTSNSNQPQHF; CDR3 DNA: TGCGCCAGCAGCCAATCTCTTGGGCCACGTACGAGTAATAGCAATCAGCCCCAGCATTTT
D gene: .; V gene: TRBV19; J gene: TRBJ2-5; clone size: few; CDR3 protein: CASSMKKEASQETQYF; CDR3 DNA: TGTGCCAGTAGTATGAAGAAGGAGGCCTCCCAAGAGACCCAGTACTTC
D gene: TRBD2; V gene: TRBV27; J gene: TRBJ2-3; clone size: .; CDR3 protein: CASSASPGTRSTDTQYF; CDR3 DNA: TGTGCCAGCAGTGCCTCCCCCGGGACTAGGAGCACAGATACGCAGTATTTT
D gene: TRBD2; V gene: TRBV7-8; J gene: TRBJ2-1; clone size: .; CDR3 protein: CASSSPSGKFF; CDR3 DNA: TGTGCCAGCAGCTCGCCTAGCGGGAAATTCTTC
D gene: TRBD1; V gene: TRBV6-1; J gene: TRBJ1-4; clone size: .; CDR3 protein: CASSQGARANEKLFF; CDR3 DNA: TGTGCCAGCAGCCAGGGGGCGCGAGCTAATGAAAAACTGTTTTTT
D gene: .; V gene: TRBV28; J gene: TRBJ2-7; clone size: .; CDR3 protein: CASSLRTNRVYEQYF; CDR3 DNA: TGTGCCAGCAGTTTACGTACAAATCGGGTATACGAGCAGTACTTC
D gene: .; V gene: TRBV15; J gene: TRBJ2-5; clone size: .; CDR3 protein: CATSRDLPMWSGTQYF; CDR3 DNA: TGTGCCACCAGCAGAGACCTCCCTATGTGGAGCGGGACCCAGTACTTC
D gene: .; V gene: TRBV7-8; J gene: TRBJ2-1; clone size: .; CDR3 protein: CASSLTPFQAANYNEQFF; CDR3 DNA: TGTGCCAGCAGCTTAACCCCTTTCCAAGCGGCCAACTACAATGAGCAGTTCTTC
D gene: .; V gene: TRBV11-3; J gene: TRBJ2-7; clone size: .; CDR3 protein: CASSIQGGQYF; CDR3 DNA: TGTGCCAGTAGCATCCAGGGCGGGCAGTACTTC
D gene: TRBD2; V gene: TRBV5-1; J gene: TRBJ2-5; clone size: .; CDR3 protein: CASSLLLAGGTKETQYF; CDR3 DNA: TGCGCCAGCAGCTTGCTCCTAGCGGGAGGGACAAAAGAGACCCAGTACTTC
D gene: .; V gene: TRBV4-2; J gene: TRBJ2-5; clone size: .; CDR3 protein: CASSQDRVLEVRETQYF; CDR3 DNA: TGTGCCAGCAGCCAAGATCGGGTTCTGGAGGTCCGGGAGACCCAGTACTTC
D gene: TRBD2; V gene: TRBV29-1; J gene: TRBJ2-2; clone size: .; CDR3 protein: CSVGTSGISNTGELFF; CDR3 DNA: TGCAGCGTGGGGACTAGCGGAATCTCGAACACCGGGGAGCTGTTTTTT